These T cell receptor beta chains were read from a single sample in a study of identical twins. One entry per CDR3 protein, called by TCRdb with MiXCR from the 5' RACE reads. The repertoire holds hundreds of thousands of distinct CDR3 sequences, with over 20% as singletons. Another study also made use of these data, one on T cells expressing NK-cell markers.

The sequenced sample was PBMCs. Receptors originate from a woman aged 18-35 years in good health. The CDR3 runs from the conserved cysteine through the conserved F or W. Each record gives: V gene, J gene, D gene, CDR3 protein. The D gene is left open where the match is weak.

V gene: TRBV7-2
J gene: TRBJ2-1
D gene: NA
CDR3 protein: CASSQTGRGEQFF

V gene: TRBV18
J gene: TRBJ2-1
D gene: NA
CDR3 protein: CASSRGRVNEQFF

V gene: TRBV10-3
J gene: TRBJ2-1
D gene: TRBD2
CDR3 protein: CAIKREGYNEQFF

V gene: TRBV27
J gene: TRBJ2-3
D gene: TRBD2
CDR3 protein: CASSSGLALTDTQYF

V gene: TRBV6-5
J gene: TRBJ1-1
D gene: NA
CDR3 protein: CASSYVRTTMNTEAFF

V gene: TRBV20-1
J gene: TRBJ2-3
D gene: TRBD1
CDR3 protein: CSATDRDGTDTQYF

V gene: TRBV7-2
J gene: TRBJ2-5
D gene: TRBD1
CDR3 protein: CASSLDRVGQETQYF

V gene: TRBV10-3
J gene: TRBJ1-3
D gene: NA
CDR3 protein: CATFREADTIYF

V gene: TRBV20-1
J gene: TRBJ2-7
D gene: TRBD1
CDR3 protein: CSARDRRGFYEQYF

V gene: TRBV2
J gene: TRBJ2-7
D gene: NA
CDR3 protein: CASSGLGSRF

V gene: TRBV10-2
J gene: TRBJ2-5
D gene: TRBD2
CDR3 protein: CASRGLAGGPGETQYF

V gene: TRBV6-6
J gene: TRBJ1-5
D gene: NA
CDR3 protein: CASSRPSNQPQHF

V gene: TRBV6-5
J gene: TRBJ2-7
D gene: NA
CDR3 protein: CASSYSGDGEQYF

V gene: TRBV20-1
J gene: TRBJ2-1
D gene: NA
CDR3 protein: CSARLAVNEQFF

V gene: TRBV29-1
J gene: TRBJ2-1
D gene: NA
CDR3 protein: CSGVQRNLFNEQFF

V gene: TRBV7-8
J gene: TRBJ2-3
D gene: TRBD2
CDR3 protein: CASSPGLAGGADTQYF

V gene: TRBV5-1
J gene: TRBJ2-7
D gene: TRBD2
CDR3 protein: CASSPNIAGGTYEQYF